A selection of T cell receptor beta chains follows, all from one sample in a study of OX40 agonist ivuxolimab in advanced cancers. The protocol was immunoSEQ multiplex PCR, while the TCRdb copy is restricted to in-frame clones and leaves out a portion. This table holds around 80,000 clones, 80% to 95% found once. The sample in question was CD4+ or CD8+ T cells sorted from blood, obtained in a trial of the OX40 agonist ivuxolimab. The origin of the receptors is an adult with an advanced solid tumor such as melanoma, head and neck, liver or kidney cancer. The CDR3 runs from the conserved cysteine through the conserved F or W. Fields, in order: CDR3 protein, D gene, V gene, clone size, J gene. The D gene is left open where the match is weak. Size tells how often a clone was seen (once, few, many) or the class of an expanded clone, and some rows leave it out.

CDR3aa: CASSGVHYGYTF; d_gene: .; v_gene: TRBV19; abundance: .; j_gene: TRBJ1-2
CDR3aa: CASSLAGGPGNEQFF; d_gene: .; v_gene: TRBV7-6; abundance: .; j_gene: TRBJ2-1
CDR3aa: CASRAAETQYF; d_gene: .; v_gene: TRBV6-6; abundance: .; j_gene: TRBJ2-5
CDR3aa: CASSFGQGYEQYF; d_gene: .; v_gene: TRBV27; abundance: few; j_gene: TRBJ2-7
CDR3aa: CASSQELAGGTDTQYF; d_gene: TRBD2; v_gene: TRBV4-2; abundance: once; j_gene: TRBJ2-3
CDR3aa: CASSLSLIGGFITTDTQYF; d_gene: .; v_gene: TRBV7-8; abundance: .; j_gene: TRBJ2-3
CDR3aa: CATSRDSPGGLSQNEQFF; d_gene: .; v_gene: TRBV15; abundance: .; j_gene: TRBJ2-1
CDR3aa: CASSPKPPLEYF; d_gene: .; v_gene: TRBV5-1; abundance: .; j_gene: TRBJ2-7
CDR3aa: CSPRLAGEADTQYF; d_gene: TRBD2; v_gene: TRBV29-1; abundance: once; j_gene: TRBJ2-3
CDR3aa: CASSQDGQGYNEQFF; d_gene: .; v_gene: TRBV4-1; abundance: .; j_gene: TRBJ2-1
CDR3aa: CASQDIYNEQFF; d_gene: .; v_gene: TRBV19; abundance: .; j_gene: TRBJ2-1
CDR3aa: CASSRGGPDTQYF; d_gene: TRBD2; v_gene: TRBV27; abundance: .; j_gene: TRBJ2-3
CDR3aa: CASSYGVGAGQPQHF; d_gene: .; v_gene: TRBV6-6; abundance: .; j_gene: TRBJ1-5
CDR3aa: CASSLRGGRSSYEQYF; d_gene: .; v_gene: TRBV7-8; abundance: .; j_gene: TRBJ2-7
CDR3aa: CASSPGVGAANQPQHF; d_gene: .; v_gene: TRBV7-9; abundance: .; j_gene: TRBJ1-5
CDR3aa: CAISEFQGASSYEQYF; d_gene: .; v_gene: TRBV10-3; abundance: .; j_gene: TRBJ2-7
CDR3aa: CASSSKLDRWNYGYTF; d_gene: .; v_gene: TRBV27; abundance: .; j_gene: TRBJ1-2
CDR3aa: CASSETGTGGYEQYF; d_gene: TRBD1; v_gene: TRBV4-2; abundance: .; j_gene: TRBJ2-7
CDR3aa: CASSLFRGPLITEQFF; d_gene: .; v_gene: TRBV27; abundance: .; j_gene: TRBJ2-1
CDR3aa: CASRPDRVNQPQHF; d_gene: TRBD1; v_gene: TRBV27; abundance: .; j_gene: TRBJ1-5
CDR3aa: CASSSGLAGRYNEQFF; d_gene: TRBD2; v_gene: TRBV7-8; abundance: .; j_gene: TRBJ2-1
CDR3aa: CAAGVVNQPQHF; d_gene: .; v_gene: TRBV27; abundance: .; j_gene: TRBJ1-5
CDR3aa: CSVEYLLESTEAFF; d_gene: .; v_gene: TRBV29-1; abundance: .; j_gene: TRBJ1-1
CDR3aa: CASSPRMESYEQYF; d_gene: .; v_gene: TRBV6-5; abundance: .; j_gene: TRBJ2-7
CDR3aa: CARSVPGGRSYGYTF; d_gene: .; v_gene: TRBV5-3; abundance: .; j_gene: TRBJ1-2
CDR3aa: CASSSNPTGVHEQYF; d_gene: TRBD1; v_gene: TRBV27; abundance: .; j_gene: TRBJ2-7
CDR3aa: CAWSPNPQGGAFF; d_gene: TRBD1; v_gene: TRBV30; abundance: .; j_gene: TRBJ1-1
CDR3aa: CASSFGNTEAFF; d_gene: .; v_gene: TRBV13; abundance: .; j_gene: TRBJ1-1
CDR3aa: CASRQTGSGGNTIYF; d_gene: .; v_gene: TRBV27; abundance: .; j_gene: TRBJ1-3
CDR3aa: CASSPYREHYGYTF; d_gene: .; v_gene: TRBV19; abundance: .; j_gene: TRBJ1-2
CDR3aa: CASSGTGGNYEQYF; d_gene: TRBD1; v_gene: TRBV27; abundance: .; j_gene: TRBJ2-7
CDR3aa: CASSVASGLTTDTQYF; d_gene: .; v_gene: TRBV9; abundance: .; j_gene: TRBJ2-3
CDR3aa: CASVPGLVQETQYF; d_gene: .; v_gene: TRBV7-9; abundance: .; j_gene: TRBJ2-5
CDR3aa: CAISDTELAGDPFF; d_gene: TRBD2; v_gene: TRBV10-3; abundance: .; j_gene: TRBJ2-1
CDR3aa: CASREGGTITGELFF; d_gene: .; v_gene: TRBV10-1; abundance: .; j_gene: TRBJ2-2
CDR3aa: CASSYWDRGNTEAFF; d_gene: TRBD1; v_gene: TRBV6-6; abundance: .; j_gene: TRBJ1-1
CDR3aa: CASSLEPSNEQFF; d_gene: .; v_gene: TRBV5-1; abundance: .; j_gene: TRBJ2-1